This TCR beta chain was identified during a study of blood T cell repertoires in COVID-19. Generated by immunoSEQ multiplex PCR, the TCRdb table keeps only in-frame clones and is missing some. This sample has roughly 200,000 clones; roughly 84% occur once, and the top ten carry 3.2%. Germline assignment: CDR1 GTSNPN and CDR2 SVGIG (reference sequence). This CDR3 comprises 13 residues. J gave up 4 bases and V 6 bases, and 5 bases lay outside the gene matches. The sample consisted of PBMCs or T cells enriched from blood (not recorded which). The rearrangement uses TRBV30 and TRBJ1-4, with 7 bases fitting TRBD1. This clonotype was obtained from a woman aged 25 to 39 who had been exposed to COVID-19. CDR3 bases: TGTGCCTGCCCGGGGACAGTTAATGAAAAACTGTTTTTT. This encodes CACPGTVNEKLFF.